What follows describes a single T cell receptor beta chain. This specimen belongs to a study of CD8+CD57+ T cells in acquired aplastic anemia. The CDR3 is 13 residues long. Germline CDR1 is LNHDA and CDR2 is SQIVND (reference sequence). V lost 1 base, J lost 4 bases, and 7 bases lay in between. The TCR beta profiling, which covered VDJ combination and CDR3 sequence, was carried out using genomic DNA as the template. MiXCR, run by TCRdb on the reads, gives a single entry per CDR3 protein. The table has hundreds of thousands of distinct CDR3 sequences, 65% to 80% seen once. J is TRBJ1-1 and V is TRBV19; D uncertain. The sample was sorted CD4+, CD8+, or CD8+CD57+ T cells (not recorded which) from PBMCs. The receptor was isolated from a human donor in good health, serving as a control. The DNA of the CDR3 is TGTGCCAGTAGTATAGCTAAGGGCACTGAAGCTTTCTTT. Translating it yields CASSIAKGTEAFF.